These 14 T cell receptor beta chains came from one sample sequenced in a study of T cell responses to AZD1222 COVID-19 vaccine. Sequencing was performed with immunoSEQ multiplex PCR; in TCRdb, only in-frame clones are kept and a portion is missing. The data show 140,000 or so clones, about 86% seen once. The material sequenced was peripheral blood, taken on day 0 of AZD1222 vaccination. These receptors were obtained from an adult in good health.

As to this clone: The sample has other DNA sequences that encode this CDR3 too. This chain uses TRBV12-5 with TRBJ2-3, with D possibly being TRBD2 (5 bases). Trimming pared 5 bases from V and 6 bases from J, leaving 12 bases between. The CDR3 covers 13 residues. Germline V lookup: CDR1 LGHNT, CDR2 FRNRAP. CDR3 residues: CASGLVGVDTQYF. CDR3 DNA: TGTGCTAGTGGTCTCGTGGGAGTGGATACGCAGTATTTT.

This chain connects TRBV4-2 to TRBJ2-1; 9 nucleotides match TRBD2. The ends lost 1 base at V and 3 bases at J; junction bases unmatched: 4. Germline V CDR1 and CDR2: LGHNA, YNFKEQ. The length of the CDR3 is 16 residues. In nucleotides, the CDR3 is TGTGCCAGCAGCCAAGCGACTAGCGGTTTCTACAATGAGCAGTTCTTC. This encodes CASSQATSGFYNEQFF.

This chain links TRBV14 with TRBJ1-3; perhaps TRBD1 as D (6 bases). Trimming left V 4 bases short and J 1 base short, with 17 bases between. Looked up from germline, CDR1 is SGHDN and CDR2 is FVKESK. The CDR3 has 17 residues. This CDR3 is CASSLTGGHGSGNTIYF. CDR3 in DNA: TGTGCCAGCAGCCTCACTGGGGGGCATGGGTCTGGAAACACCATATATTTT.

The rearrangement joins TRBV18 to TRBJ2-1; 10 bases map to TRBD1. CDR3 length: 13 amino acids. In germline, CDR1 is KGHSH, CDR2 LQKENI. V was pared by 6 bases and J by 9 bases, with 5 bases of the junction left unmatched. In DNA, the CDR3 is TGTGCCAGCTCCCAGGACAGGGGGGGTGAGCAGTTCTTC. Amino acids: CASSQDRGGEQFF.

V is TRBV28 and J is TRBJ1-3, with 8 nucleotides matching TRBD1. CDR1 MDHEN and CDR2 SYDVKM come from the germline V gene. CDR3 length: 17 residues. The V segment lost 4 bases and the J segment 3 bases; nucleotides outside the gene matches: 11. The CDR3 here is CASSSRQGRIHGNTIYF. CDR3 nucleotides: TGTGCCAGCAGTTCCCGACAGGGGAGAATTCATGGAAACACCATATATTTT. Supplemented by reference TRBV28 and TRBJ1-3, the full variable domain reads DVKVTQSSRYLVKRTGEKVFLECVQDMDHENMFWYRQDPGLGLRLIYFSYDVKMKEKGDIPEGYSVSREKKERFSLILESASTNQTSMYLCASSSRQGRIHGNTIYFGEGSWLTVV.

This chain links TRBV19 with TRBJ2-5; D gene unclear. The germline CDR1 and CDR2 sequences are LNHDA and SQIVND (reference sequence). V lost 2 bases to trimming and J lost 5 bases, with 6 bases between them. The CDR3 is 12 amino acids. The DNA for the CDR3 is TGTGCCAGTAGTATACGTCCGGAGACCCAGTACTTC. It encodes CASSIRPETQYF.

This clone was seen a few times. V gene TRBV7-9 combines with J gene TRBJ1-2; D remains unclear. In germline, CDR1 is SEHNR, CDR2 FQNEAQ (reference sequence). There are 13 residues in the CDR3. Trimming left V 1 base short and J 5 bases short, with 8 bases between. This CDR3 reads CASSLGSVYGYTF. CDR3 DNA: TGTGCCAGCAGCTTAGGTAGCGTTTATGGCTACACCTTC.

For the CDR3, the DNA is TGTGCCAGCAGTGGAACAGGGTACTATGGCTACACCTTC. Its translation is CASSGTGYYGYTF. The J gene is TRBJ1-2, the V gene TRBV12-3 or TRBV12-4; D may be TRBD1 (6 bases). This CDR3 is 13 amino acids long. Trimming stripped 5 bases from V and 3 bases from J, with 10 bases between.

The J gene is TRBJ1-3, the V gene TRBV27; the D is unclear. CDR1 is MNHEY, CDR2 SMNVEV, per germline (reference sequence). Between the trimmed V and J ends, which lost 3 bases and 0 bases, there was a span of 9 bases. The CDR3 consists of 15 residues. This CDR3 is CASSLRGYSGNTIYF. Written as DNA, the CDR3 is TGTGCCAGCAGTTTGCGGGGATACTCTGGAAACACCATATATTTT.

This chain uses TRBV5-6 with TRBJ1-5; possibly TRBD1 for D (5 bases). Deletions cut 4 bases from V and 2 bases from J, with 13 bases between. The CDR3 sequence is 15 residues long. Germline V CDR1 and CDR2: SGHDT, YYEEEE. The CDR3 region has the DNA TGTGCCAGCAGCGACTCAGGGTTGGGCAATCAGCCCCAGCATTTT. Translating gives CASSDSGLGNQPQHF.

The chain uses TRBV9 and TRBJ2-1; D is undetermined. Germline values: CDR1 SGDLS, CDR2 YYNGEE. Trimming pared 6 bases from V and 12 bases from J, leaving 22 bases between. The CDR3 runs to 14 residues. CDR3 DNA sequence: TGTGCCAGCAACCCCCTTACTGGTTGGGATGGGCAGTTCTTC. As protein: CASNPLTGWDGQFF. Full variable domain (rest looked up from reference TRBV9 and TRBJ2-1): DSGVTQTPKHLITATGQRVTLRCSPRSGDLSVYWYQQSLDQGLQFLIQYYNGEERAKGNILERFSAQQFPDLHSELNLSSLELGDSALYFCASNPLTGWDGQFFGPGTRLTVL.

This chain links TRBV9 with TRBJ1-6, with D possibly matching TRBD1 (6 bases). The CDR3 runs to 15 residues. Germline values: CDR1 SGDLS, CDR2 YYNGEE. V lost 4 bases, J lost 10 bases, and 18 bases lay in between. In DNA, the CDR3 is TGTGCCAGCAGCCCGCACAGGGAAGGGTTCTCACCCCTCCACTTT. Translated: CASSPHREGFSPLHF.

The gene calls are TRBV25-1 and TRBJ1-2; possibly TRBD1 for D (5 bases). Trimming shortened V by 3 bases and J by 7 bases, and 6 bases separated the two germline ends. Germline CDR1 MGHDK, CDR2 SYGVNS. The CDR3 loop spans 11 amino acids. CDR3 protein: CASSERGGYTF. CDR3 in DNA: TGTGCCAGCAGTGAGAGGGGTGGCTACACCTTC.

In DNA form, the CDR3 reads TGTGCCAGCAGCTCCAGGCGTGAAGGCTATAATTCACCCCTCCACTTT. It yields the protein CASSSRREGYNSPLHF. The rearrangement uses TRBV7-2 and TRBJ1-6; D unresolved. V was trimmed by 4 bases and J by 3 bases, leaving 13 bases between them. This CDR3 comprises 16 residues. Germline values: CDR1 SGHTA, CDR2 FQGNSA.